This T cell receptor beta chain was recovered during a study of blood T cell repertoires in COVID-19. V lost 8 bases to trimming and J lost 3 bases, with 11 bases between them. Germline CDR1 MNHEY, CDR2 SVGAGI. This CDR3 is built from 13 residues. TCRdb's table, derived via immunoSEQ multiplex PCR, lists solely in-frame clones and lacks some. The sample lists 60,000 to 65,000 clones, approximately 92% occurring once. The TCR was taken from an elderly woman with active COVID-19. The rearrangement uses TRBV6-5 and TRBJ1-5; D unclear. The material sequenced was peripheral blood. The CDR3 DNA follows: TGTGCCAGCCAAAGAACTTACAATCAGCCCCAGCATTTT. It is translated as CASQRTYNQPQHF.